The text below deals with one T cell receptor beta chain. The data stem from a study of identical twins. Through template switching, a universal primer site was introduced, and the cDNA contained unique molecular identifiers. Via MiXCR, TCRdb re-called the 5' RACE reads, giving one row per CDR3 protein. The sample consists of 500,000 to 550,000 distinct CDR3 sequences, about 20% of them appearing once. Per germline, CDR1 SGHRS and CDR2 YFSETQ. This CDR3 comprises 15 residues. V lost 4 bases and J lost 9, with 20 bases in between. These same data were also listed under a study on T cells expressing NK-cell markers. That publication notes: Sequencing of TCR beta repertoires drew on sorted CD3+CD56+NKG2C+, CD3+CD56+NKG2C- and CD3+CD56-NKG2C+ T cells. No clear determination of HCMV specificity was made for expanded NKG2C+ T cell clones.

The sequence was obtained from a woman between 18 and 30 years old in good health. This chain links TRBV5-1 with TRBJ2-1; maybe TRBD2 (5 bases). The sequenced sample consisted of CD4+ T cells sorted from blood. The CDR3 loop reads CASSEGAPGSFEQFF. CDR3 DNA: TGCGCCAGCAGCGAGGGCGCCCCCGGGTCCTTTGAGCAGTTCTTC.